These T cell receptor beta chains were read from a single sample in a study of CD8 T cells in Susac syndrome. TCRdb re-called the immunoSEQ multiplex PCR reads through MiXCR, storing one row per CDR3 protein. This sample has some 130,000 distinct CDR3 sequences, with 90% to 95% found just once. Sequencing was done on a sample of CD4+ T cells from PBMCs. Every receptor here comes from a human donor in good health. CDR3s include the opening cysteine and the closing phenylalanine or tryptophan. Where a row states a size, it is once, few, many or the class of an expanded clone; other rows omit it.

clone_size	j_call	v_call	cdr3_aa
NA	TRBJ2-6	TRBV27	CASSLQGRRSGANVLTF
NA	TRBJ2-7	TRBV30	CAWSKGAYEQYF
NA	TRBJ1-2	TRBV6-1	CASSEYQGDYGYTF
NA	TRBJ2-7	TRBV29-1	CSVAAGVFYEQYF
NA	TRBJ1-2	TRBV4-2	CASSQPEDRNYGYTF
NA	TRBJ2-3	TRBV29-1	CSVAPGPDTQYF
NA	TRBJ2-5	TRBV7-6	CASSVQGLGETQYF
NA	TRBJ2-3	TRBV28	CASSLRIGLAGSTDTQYF
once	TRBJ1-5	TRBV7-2	CASSLAAVGYRLSQPQHF
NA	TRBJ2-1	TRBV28	CASSLGLAGPYNEQFF
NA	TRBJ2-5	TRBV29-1	CSVEQGRGETQYF
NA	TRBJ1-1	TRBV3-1	CASRLGNTEAFF
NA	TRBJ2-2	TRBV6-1	CASALGTSGTGGELFF
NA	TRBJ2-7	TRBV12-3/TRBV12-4	CASSFEVGEQYF
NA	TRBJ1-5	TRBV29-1	CSVAAGTGGNQPQHF
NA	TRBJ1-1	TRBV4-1	CASSLGQGGLNTEAFF
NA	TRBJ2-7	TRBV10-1	CASSDSQGTYEQYF
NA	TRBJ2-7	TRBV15	CATSTGDRLYEQYF
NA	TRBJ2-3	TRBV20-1	CSALTGTDTQYF
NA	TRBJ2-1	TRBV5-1	CASSPGLANEQFF
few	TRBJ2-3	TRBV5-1	CASRPAGGPTDTQYF
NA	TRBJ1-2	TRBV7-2	CASRDRGSNYGYTF
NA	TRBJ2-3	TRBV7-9	CASSLGRGQNTDTQYF
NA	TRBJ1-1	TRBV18	CASSLDWTANTEAFF
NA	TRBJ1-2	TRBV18	CASDVGTGDGYTF
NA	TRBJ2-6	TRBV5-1	CASSFTAPSGANVLIF
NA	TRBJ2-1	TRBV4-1	CASSQVPGYNEQFF
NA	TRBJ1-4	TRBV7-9	CASHRGVGDEKLFF
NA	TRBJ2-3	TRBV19	CASSTATGVWGTDTQYF
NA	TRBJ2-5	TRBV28	CASSPPRRTGETQYF
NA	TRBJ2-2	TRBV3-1	CASSQQFAGAGELFF
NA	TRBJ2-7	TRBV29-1	CSEKGLAGGGEQYF
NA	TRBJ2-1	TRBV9	CASSPPLRTPGSYNEQFF
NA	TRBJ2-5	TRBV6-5	CASSTPPGGIEETQYF
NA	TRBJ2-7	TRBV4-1	CASSEGMGSSYEQYF
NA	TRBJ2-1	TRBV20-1	CSAPDRVKVTYNEQFF
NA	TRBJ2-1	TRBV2	CASSPQREVRLGEQFF
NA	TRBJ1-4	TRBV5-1	CASSLEVLGRIRNEKLFF
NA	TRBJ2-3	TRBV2	CASTGPIYTDTQYF
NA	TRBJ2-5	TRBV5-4	CASSLDLRREGRETQYF
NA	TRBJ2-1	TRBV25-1	CASTRGSGYYNEQFF
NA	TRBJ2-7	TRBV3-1	CASSQGTGYVFEQYF
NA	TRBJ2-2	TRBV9	CASSGTSGSTGELFF
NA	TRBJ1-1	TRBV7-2	CASSLGWTEAFF
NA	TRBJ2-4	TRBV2	CASSTGTGSSLAKNIQYF
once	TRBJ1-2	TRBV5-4	CASSRQGTNYGYTF
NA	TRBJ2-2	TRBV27	CASSRDYLLLSGELFF
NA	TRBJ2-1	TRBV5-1	CASSSGVHHNEQFF
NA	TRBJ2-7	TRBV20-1	CSARTAGTGGHEQYF
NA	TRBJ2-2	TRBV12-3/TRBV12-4	CASRDYPGELFF
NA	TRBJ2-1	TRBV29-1	CSVEKVIKQYNERFF
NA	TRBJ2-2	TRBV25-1	CASSTSTGELFF
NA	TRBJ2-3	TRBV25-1	CASSGGLDTQYF
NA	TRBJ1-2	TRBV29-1	CSVGKQGLGGYTF
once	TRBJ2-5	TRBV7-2	CASSLLGTRQETQYF
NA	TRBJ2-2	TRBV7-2	CASSPETSPITGELFF